The text below deals with one T cell receptor (beta chain). The data were taken from a study of blood T cells in healthy people across ages. The authors ran a second PCR of 7 to 11 cycles using a sample-barcoded 5' primer and a J-beta primer mix. MiXCR, applied by TCRdb to the 5' RACE reads, yields one record per CDR3 protein. Found here are 710,000 or so distinct CDR3 sequences, about a fifth of them singletons; the top ten hold under 25%. Trimming left V 4 bases short and J 2 bases short, with 17 bases between. The CDR3 length is 16 residues. The sample was blood. The sequence derives from a man between 65 and 79 years old in good health. The chain is built from TRBV12-3 or TRBV12-4 and TRBJ1-2; D is perhaps TRBD1 (5 bases). The CDR3 region is CASSSRGEKWNYGYTF. DNA for the CDR3: TGTGCCAGCAGTTCGCGGGGGGAGAAGTGGAACTATGGCTACACCTTC.